These 21 T cell receptor beta chains came from one sample sequenced in a study of cytomegalovirus exposure and HLA in healthy donors. The PCR was carried out with 60 Vbeta primers and 13 Jbeta primers. Profiled with immunoSEQ multiplex PCR; TCRdb holds only in-frame clones, not every one. The repertoire holds around 170,000 clones, with around four fifths as singletons. Sequencing was performed on PBMCs. All receptors derive from a woman aged 45-59 years in good health and CMV-seropositive.

The CDR3 nucleotides read TGCGCCAGCAGGGTTCCGGGACATTGGGAAGGTACGCAGTATTTT. Translation gives CASRVPGHWEGTQYF. The chain links TRBV10-1 to TRBJ2-3; D may be TRBD1 (6 bases). Germline V CDR1 and CDR2: WNHNN, SYGVQD (reference sequence). The CDR3 totals 15 residues. Trimming removed 6 bases at V and 8 bases at J, with 21 bases between.

The chain is built from TRBV5-1 and TRBJ2-5; the D gene is possibly TRBD1 (6 bases). This CDR3 has 13 amino acids. Trimming left V 4 bases short and J 6 bases short, with 13 bases between. Germline V lookup: CDR1 SGHRS, CDR2 YFSETQ. The chain's CDR3 is CASSPRDTKTQYF. The DNA for the CDR3 is TGCGCCAGCAGCCCTAGGGACACCAAGACCCAGTACTTC.

This clone appeared a few times. The CDR3 sequence is CASKRTLGNTIYF. The CDR3 bases are TGTGCCAGTAAAAGGACTCTAGGAAACACCATATATTTT. This sequence joins TRBV19 and TRBJ1-3; D gene uncertain. Trimming took 7 bases from V and 4 from J, leaving 11 bases between them. The CDR3 runs to 13 residues. The V gene's germline CDR1 is LNHDA and CDR2 SQIVND (reference sequence).

The V gene is TRBV7-6, the J gene TRBJ2-5; D perhaps matches TRBD1 (6 bases). Trimming took off 5 bases at V and 1 base at J, with 11 bases between the two ends. This CDR3 has 14 amino acids. The germline V gene encodes CDR1 SGHVS and CDR2 FNYEAQ. The chain's CDR3 is CASSLRTAQETQYF. CDR3 sequence (DNA): TGTGCCAGCAGCCTTCGGACAGCCCAAGAGACCCAGTACTTC.

This clone was recorded only once. The gene calls are TRBV18 and TRBJ2-7; TRBD1 agrees at 10 bases. The CDR3 spans 16 residues. V shed 2 bases, J shed 1 base, and the junction held 5 bases outside the gene matches. Per germline, CDR1 KGHSH and CDR2 LQKENI. The DNA of the CDR3 is TGTGCCAGCTCACCAGGCAGGGGACAGGGGTCCTACGAGCAGTACTTC. Its protein product is CASSPGRGQGSYEQYF. Supplemented by reference TRBV18 and TRBJ2-7, the full variable domain reads NAGVMQNPRHLVRRRGQEARLRCSPMKGHSHVYWYRQLPEEGLKFMVYLQKENIIDESGMPKERFSAEFPKEGPSILRIQQVVRGDSAAYFCASSPGRGQGSYEQYFGPGTRLTVT.

The gene calls are TRBV19 and TRBJ1-5; no firm D call. The CDR3 sequence is 15 residues long. Germline CDR1 reads LNHDA; CDR2 reads SQIVND (reference sequence). V shed 5 bases and J shed 2 bases, with 13 bases lying between them. Here the CDR3 reads CASSPPQAGNQPQHF. CDR3 nucleotides: TGTGCCAGTAGTCCCCCCCAAGCGGGCAATCAGCCCCAGCATTTT.

The rearrangement links TRBV13 to TRBJ2-2; D might be TRBD2 (6 bases). CDR3 length: 14 residues. V was shortened by 3 bases and J by 5 bases, with 10 bases between the two germline ends. Germline V CDR1 and CDR2: PRHDT, FYEKMQ (reference sequence). The CDR3 DNA reads as TGTGCCAGCAGCTTTGGAGGGGCTACCGGGGAGCTGTTTTTT. Protein product: CASSFGGATGELFF.

In nucleotides, the CDR3 is TGTGCCAGCAGCTTTCCCCAGGGTGCTAGCACTGAAGCTTTCTTT. Its protein product is CASSFPQGASTEAFF. This chain joins TRBV5-4 and TRBJ1-1, with a possible D match to TRBD1 (5 bases). The CDR3 extends over 15 amino acids. V was shortened by 2 bases and J by 4 bases, with 15 bases between the two germline ends. Germline assignment: CDR1 SGHNT and CDR2 YYREEE (reference sequence).

Here the CDR3 DNA reads TGTGCCAGCAGCGTGGGACAGTCCTACGAGCAGTACTTC. Protein sequence: CASSVGQSYEQYF. The chain has TRBV9 and TRBJ2-7; 7 nucleotides agree with TRBD1. Germline CDR1 is SGDLS and CDR2 is YYNGEE. V dropped 2 bases and J dropped 1; count of bases not matched to a gene: 0. CDR3 length: 13 amino acids.

J is TRBJ1-1 and V is TRBV6-4; D might be TRBD1 (6 bases). The CDR3 is 13 amino acids. V was shortened by 6 bases and J by 1 base, with 9 bases between the two germline ends. In germline, CDR1 is MRHNA, CDR2 SNTAGT. The CDR3: CASRQQGNTEAFF. Here the CDR3 DNA reads TGTGCCAGCAGACAACAGGGGAACACTGAAGCTTTCTTT.

The chain joins TRBV15 to TRBJ2-7; D gene unclear. The length of the CDR3 is 12 residues. Germline CDR1 and CDR2: LNHNV and YYDKDF (reference sequence). The V end was cut by 0 bases, the J end by 4 bases, with 4 bases between. The CDR3 loop is CATSRDHYEQYF. As DNA, the CDR3 is TGTGCCACCAGCAGAGACCATTACGAGCAGTACTTC.

This chain joins TRBV2 and TRBJ1-6; maybe TRBD1 (6 bases). CDR3 length: 14 amino acids. Trimming removed 6 bases from V and 7 bases from J, with 13 bases in between. Germline V gene data show CDR1 as SNHLY and CDR2 as FYNNEI. CDR3 nucleotide sequence: TGTGCCAGCAGGGACGGGGGGGGCAATTCACCCCTCCACTTT. Translating gives CASRDGGGNSPLHF.

The V gene is TRBV5-4, the J gene TRBJ2-7; 8 bases map to TRBD2. V was pared by 9 bases and J by 0 bases, with 8 bases of the junction left unmatched. CDR1 and CDR2 from the germline V gene are SGHNT and YYREEE (reference sequence). CDR3 length: 14 amino acids. CDR3 nucleotides: TGTGCCACCCGACGGGGACTAGACTCCTACGAGCAGTACTTC. Its protein product is CATRRGLDSYEQYF. The variable domain in full, completed from reference TRBV5-4 and TRBJ2-7, reads ETGVTQSPTHLIKTRGQQVTLRCSSQSGHNTVSWYQQALGQGPQFIFQYYREEENGRGNFPPRFSGLQFPNYSSELNVNALELDDSALYLCATRRGLDSYEQYFGPGTRLTVT.

There are a few counts of this clone. This same CDR3 is encoded by further DNA sequences in the sample. The chain uses TRBV27 and TRBJ2-1; D might be TRBD1 (5 bases). Germline loops: CDR1 MNHEY, CDR2 SMNVEV (reference sequence). Trimming pared 2 bases from V and 1 base from J, leaving 6 bases between. There are 14 residues in the CDR3. The CDR3 nucleotides read TGTGCCAGCAGTTTAAGGGGTTCCTACAATGAGCAGTTCTTC. The encoded protein is CASSLRGSYNEQFF.

The rearrangement links TRBV5-1 to TRBJ2-2; 7 bases align to TRBD1. This CDR3 spans 17 amino acids. V shed 2 bases and J 7 bases; nucleotides not matched to a gene: 14. Germline loops: CDR1 SGHRS, CDR2 YFSETQ. CDR3 bases: TGCGCCAGCAGCTTAAGAGGGGGCAAGGATCTGGGCGGGGAGCTGTTTTTT. Its translation is CASSLRGGKDLGGELFF.

This clone occurred once. V usage is TRBV2 and J usage is TRBJ1-1; maybe TRBD1 (5 bases). The CDR3 has 11 residues. Between the trimmed V and J ends, which lost 6 bases and 11 bases, there was a span of 13 bases. Germline V lookup: CDR1 SNHLY, CDR2 FYNNEI. Written as DNA, the CDR3 is TGTGCCAGCAGCAGGGTAGGGAACGCTTTCTTT. Residues: CASSRVGNAFF.

The V gene is TRBV9, the J gene TRBJ2-3; 7 bases are shared with TRBD2. Germline CDR1 SGDLS, CDR2 YYNGEE. V trimming: 4 bases; J trimming: 5 bases; junction bases outside the gene matches: 4. CDR3 size: 13 residues. CDR3 protein: CASSSGGIDTQYF. The CDR3 DNA sequence: TGTGCCAGCAGCTCCGGGGGGATAGATACGCAGTATTTT.

This chain's CDR3 is CASQEGAQGNQPQHF. CDR3 sequence (DNA): TGTGCCAGTCAGGAGGGGGCCCAGGGAAATCAGCCCCAGCATTTT. The genes are TRBV6-5 and TRBJ1-5; 7 bases line up with TRBD1. V lost 9 bases to trimming and J lost 4 bases; unmatched junction nucleotides: 12. CDR3 length: 15 residues. Per the germline V gene, CDR1 is MNHEY and CDR2 is SVGAGI.

The chain links TRBV30 to TRBJ2-7, with D tentatively TRBD1 (5 bases). V dropped 5 bases and J dropped 3 bases, with 5 bases sitting between them. The CDR3 totals 10 residues. The germline gives CDR1 GTSNPN, CDR2 SVGIG (reference sequence). The CDR3 loop reads CAWGHYEQYF. CDR3 bases: TGTGCCTGGGGACACTACGAGCAGTACTTC.

The J gene is TRBJ2-4, the V gene TRBV6-5; tentative D call: TRBD2 (6 bases). Trimming stripped 5 bases from V and 9 bases from J, with 14 bases between. There are 13 residues in the CDR3. The V gene's germline CDR1 is MNHEY and CDR2 SVGAGI. CDR3 coding DNA: TGTGCCAGCAGTCAAGGGACTTTAGGCATTCAGTACTTC. This codes for CASSQGTLGIQYF.

This clone occurred once. The chain combines TRBV2 with TRBJ1-5; TRBD1 matches 7 bases. Unmatched junction bases numbered 5, after V lost 6 bases and J lost 0 bases. The CDR3 spans 15 residues. The germline gives CDR1 SNHLY, CDR2 FYNNEI. The CDR3: CASRDRFISNQPQHF. Here the CDR3 DNA reads TGTGCCAGCAGGGACAGGTTCATTAGCAATCAGCCCCAGCATTTT.